These 27 T cell receptor beta chains share one sample of origin, sequenced in a study of cytomegalovirus exposure and HLA in healthy donors. Profiling relied on immunoSEQ multiplex PCR, and the TCRdb table lists in-frame clones only, not all of them. The data hold roughly 120,000 clones, with more than 75% observed a single time. Sequencing used PBMCs. The receptors come from a young man in good health and CMV-seronegative.

The chain joins TRBV28 to TRBJ2-7, with D uncertain. The CDR3 loop spans 12 amino acids. V was pared by 2 bases and J by 1 base, with 3 bases between. The germline CDR1 and CDR2 sequences are MDHEN and SYDVKM. This CDR3 reads CASSLLSYEQYF. The DNA of the CDR3 is TGTGCCAGCAGTTTACTTTCCTACGAGCAGTACTTC.

The rearrangement joins TRBV13 to TRBJ2-7, with TRBD2 matching over 7 bases. Germline V gives CDR1 PRHDT, CDR2 FYEKMQ (reference sequence). V shed 0 bases, J shed 3 bases, and the junction held 2 bases outside the gene matches. CDR3 length equals 14 residues. The CDR3 sequence is CASSLGRGVYEQYF. The CDR3 region has the DNA TGTGCCAGCAGCTTAGGCCGGGGGGTCTACGAGCAGTACTTC.

The chain carries TRBV19 and TRBJ1-2; 7 bases fit TRBD1. The CDR3 has 14 amino acids. Germline V gives CDR1 LNHDA, CDR2 SQIVND (reference sequence). V shed 5 bases and J 8 bases; nucleotides not matched to a gene: 11. The CDR3 nucleotides read TGTGCCAGTAGTCTGGCGTGGACAGGAGGCGGCTACACCTTC. Translated: CASSLAWTGGGYTF.

In this sample, this clone turned up once. The chain combines TRBV27 with TRBJ2-1; 10 bases fit TRBD1. This CDR3 has 18 amino acids. V lost 1 base to trimming and J lost 4 bases; unmatched junction nucleotides: 10. Germline CDR1 is MNHEY and CDR2 is SMNVEV (reference sequence). Here the CDR3 DNA reads TGTGCCAGCAGTTTATTTCCGGGACAGGGGTCCCATTACAATGAGCAGTTCTTC. It encodes CASSLFPGQGSHYNEQFF.

J is TRBJ2-1 and V is TRBV18; 8 bases agree with TRBD2. CDR1 KGHSH and CDR2 LQKENI come from the germline V gene. The ends lost 3 bases at V and 5 bases at J; junction bases unmatched: 9. The CDR3 covers 16 residues. The chain's CDR3 is CASSPVPWRGDNEQFF. DNA of the CDR3: TGTGCCAGCTCACCGGTACCATGGCGGGGGGACAATGAGCAGTTCTTC.

The V call is TRBV10-3, the J call TRBJ1-2; D might be TRBD1 (6 bases). Trimming took off 6 bases at V and 0 bases at J, with 17 bases between the two ends. The CDR3 sequence is 16 residues long. In germline, CDR1 is ENHRY, CDR2 SYGVKD. CDR3 bases: TGTGCCATCAGACACCAAGGACAGCCAGCTAACTATGGCTACACCTTC. Protein product: CAIRHQGQPANYGYTF.

The genes are TRBV5-1 and TRBJ2-7; 10 nucleotides agree with TRBD2. J lost 4 bases, V lost 0 bases, and 4 bases had no gene match. The germline gives CDR1 SGHRS, CDR2 YFSETQ. The CDR3 is 15 amino acids. The CDR3 nucleotides are TGCGCCAGCAGCTTGGACCTAGCGGGAGATTACGAGCAGTACTTC. It translates to CASSLDLAGDYEQYF.

This chain joins TRBV6-1 and TRBJ1-1; unclear D gene. CDR1 is MNHNS, CDR2 SASEGT, per germline. This CDR3 has 14 amino acids. The V end was cut by 4 bases, the J end by 3 bases, with 12 bases between. CDR3 in amino acids: CASSGAQPYTEAFF. DNA of the CDR3: TGTGCCAGCAGTGGGGCCCAGCCATACACTGAAGCTTTCTTT.

The gene calls are TRBV2 and TRBJ2-3; D is possibly TRBD2 (6 bases). This CDR3 has 14 residues. CDR1 is SNHLY and CDR2 is FYNNEI in the germline V gene. Deletions cut 4 bases from V and 4 bases from J, with 12 bases between. This CDR3 reads CASSVDRDSDTQYF. The DNA of the CDR3 is TGTGCCAGCAGTGTAGACCGGGACTCAGATACGCAGTATTTT.

The chain links TRBV2 to TRBJ1-1, with TRBD1 matching over 12 bases. The CDR3 is made up of 16 amino acids. The V gene end was trimmed by 7 bases and the J gene end by 5 bases; junction bases not matched to a gene: 11. CDR1 and CDR2 (germline): SNHLY, FYNNEI. The CDR3 DNA reads TGTGCCAGCAATAGGGACAGGGGGCAAGCCGGGACTGAAGCTTTCTTT. The encoded protein is CASNRDRGQAGTEAFF. Filled out from reference TRBV2 and TRBJ1-1, the complete variable domain reads EPEVTQTPSHQVTQMGQEVILRCVPISNHLYFYWYRQILGQKVEFLVSFYNNEISEKSEIFDDQFSVERPDGSNFTLKIRSTKLEDSAMYFCASNRDRGQAGTEAFFGQGTRLTVV.

The rearrangement joins TRBV2 to TRBJ1-3, with D perhaps matching TRBD1 (5 bases). V shed 3 bases and J shed 6 bases, with 18 bases lying between them. The CDR3 is 16 residues long. CDR1 and CDR2 from the germline V gene are SNHLY and FYNNEI. As DNA, the CDR3 is TGTGCCAGCAGTGAGGGACGGCGGGAGCCGGTAAACACCATATATTTT. Translating it yields CASSEGRREPVNTIYF. Based on the CDR3 plus reference TRBV2 and TRBJ1-3, the full variable domain is EPEVTQTPSHQVTQMGQEVILRCVPISNHLYFYWYRQILGQKVEFLVSFYNNEISEKSEIFDDQFSVERPDGSNFTLKIRSTKLEDSAMYFCASSEGRREPVNTIYFGEGSWLTVV.

V and J are TRBV15 and TRBJ2-1; TRBD2 matches 10 bases. Losses at the gene ends were 0 bases for V and 10 bases for J; bases not matched to a gene: 6. CDR1 and CDR2 from the germline V gene are LNHNV and YYDKDF (reference sequence). The CDR3 totals 15 residues. In DNA form, the CDR3 reads TGTGCCACCAGCAGAGATTTGACTAGCGGGTTGGAGCAGTTCTTC. Translated: CATSRDLTSGLEQFF.

This clone was seen only a few times. The chain joins TRBV6-1 to TRBJ2-2, with D perhaps matching TRBD1 (5 bases). The germline CDR1 and CDR2 sequences are MNHNS and SASEGT. The V and J ends lost 5 bases and 3 bases respectively, with 7 bases between them. CDR3 size: 13 residues. In DNA, the CDR3 is TGTGCCAGCAGTATAGGGGACACCGGGGAGCTGTTTTTT. Translated: CASSIGDTGELFF.

The CDR3, as DNA: TGTGCCAGTAGTATAGGGGGACAGCCTCATCAGCCCCAGCATTTT. Its translation is CASSIGGQPHQPQHF. The chain links TRBV19 to TRBJ1-5, with 7 bases matching TRBD1. Germline CDR1 reads LNHDA; CDR2 reads SQIVND (reference sequence). J lost 5 bases, V lost 1 base, and 5 bases had no gene match. The CDR3 covers 15 residues.

This clone was detected a few times. The chain carries TRBV6-1 and TRBJ1-1, with a tentative D call TRBD1 (6 bases). In germline, CDR1 is MNHNS, CDR2 SASEGT. V shed 7 bases and J shed 0 bases, with 9 bases lying between them. The CDR3 is 13 amino acids. The DNA of the CDR3 is TGTGCCAGCAAAGGACAGATGAACACTGAAGCTTTCTTT. Amino acid sequence: CASKGQMNTEAFF.

This clone came up a few times. J is TRBJ1-2 and V is TRBV19; D is unclear. This CDR3 has 13 amino acids. Trimming left V 5 bases short and J 0 bases short, with 7 bases between. CDR1 and CDR2 from the germline V gene are LNHDA and SQIVND (reference sequence). CDR3 loop: CASSVETNYGYTF. CDR3 bases: TGTGCCAGTAGTGTCGAGACTAACTATGGCTACACCTTC.

The chain couples TRBV10-3 to TRBJ2-7; perhaps TRBD2 as D (6 bases). V lost 4 bases to trimming and J lost 2 bases, with 12 bases between them. The CDR3 totals 14 residues. Per the germline V gene, CDR1 is ENHRY and CDR2 is SYGVKD. The CDR3 sequence is CAISALGGAYEQYF. CDR3 DNA: TGTGCCATCAGTGCCCTCGGAGGGGCCTACGAGCAGTACTTC.

In nucleotides, the CDR3 is TGTGCCAGCAGCAACTCCGCCGGGACTAGCGGGGGGGCAATCGGGGAGCTGTTTTTT. Translated, it gives CASSNSAGTSGGAIGELFF. The chain carries TRBV21-1 and TRBJ2-2; TRBD2 reflects the table's D call only, with no check against the DNA. TRBV21-1 is a pseudogene. This CDR3 has 19 residues.

The CDR3 region has the DNA TGTGCCAGCAGCAGGACAGGGGACTATAATTCACCCCTCCACTTT. Encoded protein: CASSRTGDYNSPLHF. The gene calls are TRBV11-2 and TRBJ1-6, with 9 bases matching TRBD1. From germline, CDR1 is SGHAT and CDR2 FQNNGV. With 5 bases clipped from V and 3 bases from J, the junction kept 2 bases outside the gene matches. The CDR3 totals 15 residues.

The V and J genes are TRBV5-1 and TRBJ2-2; D is unresolved. Germline V CDR1 and CDR2: SGHRS, YFSETQ. Trimming cost V 1 base and J 0 bases, with 10 bases left between them. The length of the CDR3 is 16 residues. CDR3 region: CASSLFRLANTGELFF. The CDR3 DNA reads as TGCGCCAGCAGCTTGTTTCGCTTAGCGAACACCGGGGAGCTGTTTTTT.

The chain links TRBV5-1 to TRBJ2-4, with 8 bases fitting TRBD2. The CDR3 contains 17 residues. Germline V gene lookup returns CDR1 SGHRS and CDR2 YFSETQ. With 5 bases clipped from V and 8 bases from J, the junction kept 18 bases outside the gene matches. This CDR3 is CASSPREESGGLDIQYF. In nucleotides, the CDR3 is TGCGCCAGCAGTCCTAGAGAGGAAAGCGGGGGCCTAGACATTCAGTACTTC.

J is TRBJ2-5 and V is TRBV7-2, with 10 bases aligning to TRBD2. J lost 4 bases, V lost 0 bases, and 2 bases had no gene match. Germline V lookup: CDR1 SGHTA, CDR2 FQGNSA. This CDR3 spans 15 amino acids. The CDR3 DNA follows: TGTGCCAGCAGCTTAGCTAGCGGGGGGCGAGAGACCCAGTACTTC. Protein sequence: CASSLASGGRETQYF.

This clone was seen only a few times. The gene calls are TRBV7-9 and TRBJ2-1, with TRBD2 matching over 12 bases. Losses at the gene ends were 4 bases for V and 9 bases for J; bases not matched to a gene: 10. The germline V gene has CDR1 SEHNR and CDR2 FQNEAQ (reference sequence). The CDR3 is made up of 16 amino acids. This chain's CDR3 is CASSSITTGLAGEQFF. The DNA for the CDR3 is TGTGCCAGCAGCTCAATAACAACGGGACTAGCGGGTGAGCAGTTCTTC. Filled out from reference TRBV7-9 and TRBJ2-1, the complete variable domain reads DTGVSQNPRHKITKRGQNVTFRCDPISEHNRLYWYRQTLGQGPEFLTYFQNEAQLEKSRLLSDRFSAERPKGSFSTLEIQRTEQGDSAMYLCASSSITTGLAGEQFFGPGTRLTVL.

The chain joins TRBV6-6 to TRBJ2-3; 7 bases align to TRBD2. Germline V gives CDR1 MNHNY, CDR2 SVGAGI (reference sequence). The CDR3 spans 16 residues. The V segment lost 6 bases and the J segment 4 bases; nucleotides outside the gene matches: 13. The CDR3 region is CASSHIRLASADTQYF. DNA of the CDR3: TGTGCCAGCAGCCACATTAGACTAGCTTCAGCAGATACGCAGTATTTT.

This chain links TRBV18 with TRBJ2-6, with 8 bases aligning to TRBD1. Germline V gene data show CDR1 as KGHSH and CDR2 as LQKENI. V lost 0 bases and J lost 0; bases outside the gene matches: 7. The CDR3 runs to 19 residues. CDR3 sequence (DNA): TGTGCCAGCTCACCACCCGCAGGGGGCCCAATCTCTGGGGCCAACGTCCTGACTTTC. It yields the protein CASSPPAGGPISGANVLTF. The whole variable domain, filled in from reference TRBV18 and TRBJ2-6, reads NAGVMQNPRHLVRRRGQEARLRCSPMKGHSHVYWYRQLPEEGLKFMVYLQKENIIDESGMPKERFSAEFPKEGPSILRIQQVVRGDSAAYFCASSPPAGGPISGANVLTFGAGSRLTVL.

The V and J genes are TRBV5-1 and TRBJ1-6; possible D gene TRBD1, 5 bases. CDR1 is SGHRS and CDR2 is YFSETQ in the germline V gene. The CDR3 sequence is 14 residues long. V was shortened by 4 bases and J by 8 bases, with 13 bases between the two germline ends. The CDR3, as DNA: TGCGCCAGCAGCCGAGGCAGGGAGGATTCACCCCTCCACTTT. It yields the protein CASSRGREDSPLHF.

The chain is built from TRBV19 and TRBJ1-2, with 8 nucleotides matching TRBD1. After removal of 6 bases from V and 4 bases from J, the junction contained 7 bases not matched to a gene. The CDR3 covers 14 residues. The V gene's germline CDR1 is LNHDA and CDR2 SQIVND (reference sequence). CDR3 protein: CASRVTGDPYGYTF. The CDR3 nucleotides are TGTGCCAGTAGGGTGACAGGGGACCCCTATGGCTACACCTTC.